A selection of T cell receptor beta chains follows, all from one sample in a study of vaccination and CD4 T cells after COVID-19. These TCRs' antigens remain unknown. TCRdb independently ran MiXCR on the PCR reads; one entry per CDR3 protein. This sample carries some 5,100 distinct CDR3 sequences, around 28% of them seen once, and the ten largest clones take around 30%. Material: CD4+ T cells from blood, cultured in vitro. These receptors all come from a human donor in good health. Both conserved end residues are part of each CDR3. Each record gives: V gene, D gene, CDR3 length, clone size, J gene, CDR3 protein, CDR3 DNA. A D gene is named only where the DNA matches it firmly. A clone size is listed for some rows: how often the clone was seen (once, few, many), or a class if it is expanded.

v_gene: TRBV12-3/TRBV12-4
d_gene: TRBD1
len: 16
abundance: few
j_gene: TRBJ1-5
CDR3aa: CASAGTGVYSNQPQHF
CDR3nt: TGTGCCAGCGCCGGGACAGGGGTGTATAGCAATCAGCCCCAGCATTTT

v_gene: TRBV20-1
d_gene: TRBD1
len: 14
abundance: few
j_gene: TRBJ2-3
CDR3aa: CSAKDRGGADTQYF
CDR3nt: TGCAGTGCTAAGGACAGGGGGGGGGCAGATACGCAGTATTTT

v_gene: TRBV29-1
d_gene: TRBD1
len: 12
abundance: few
j_gene: TRBJ1-1
CDR3aa: CSVGQGNTEAFF
CDR3nt: TGCAGCGTGGGACAGGGGAACACTGAAGCTTTCTTT

v_gene: TRBV5-1
d_gene: TRBD1
len: 18
abundance: -
j_gene: TRBJ2-7
CDR3aa: CASSGGQGTFQPGYEQYF
CDR3nt: TGCGCCAGCAGTGGCGGACAGGGGACTTTCCAACCTGGATACGAGCAGTACTTC

v_gene: TRBV10-3
d_gene: TRBD1
len: 12
abundance: few
j_gene: TRBJ2-7
CDR3aa: CAIRDRAEEQYF
CDR3nt: TGTGCCATCAGGGACAGGGCGGAGGAGCAGTACTTC

v_gene: TRBV7-2
d_gene: -
len: 13
abundance: once
j_gene: TRBJ2-1
CDR3aa: CASSLGPLGEQFF
CDR3nt: TGTGCCAGCAGCTTAGGTCCCTTGGGTGAGCAGTTCTTC

v_gene: TRBV6-1
d_gene: TRBD1
len: 14
abundance: medium-sized
j_gene: TRBJ1-2
CDR3aa: CASNEGGRVDGYTF
CDR3nt: TGTGCCAGCAATGAAGGGGGCAGGGTGGATGGCTACACCTTC

v_gene: TRBV6-5
d_gene: TRBD1
len: 15
abundance: medium-sized
j_gene: TRBJ1-2
CDR3aa: CASSYSTTGIYGYTF
CDR3nt: TGTGCCAGCAGTTACTCGACGACAGGGATCTATGGCTACACCTTC

v_gene: TRBV15
d_gene: -
len: 16
abundance: -
j_gene: TRBJ1-2
CDR3aa: CTTSREEGGASNGYTF
CDR3nt: TGTACCACCAGCAGAGAAGAGGGGGGGGCATCGAATGGCTACACCTTC

v_gene: TRBV6-5
d_gene: -
len: 15
abundance: few
j_gene: TRBJ1-5
CDR3aa: CASSYSQHSNQPQHF
CDR3nt: TGTGCCAGCAGTTACAGCCAGCATAGCAATCAGCCCCAGCATTTT

v_gene: TRBV20-1
d_gene: -
len: 14
abundance: -
j_gene: TRBJ1-5
CDR3aa: CSALGSQTNQPQHF
CDR3nt: TGCAGTGCCCTAGGTTCACAAACCAATCAGCCCCAGCATTTT

v_gene: TRBV12-5
d_gene: -
len: 13
abundance: -
j_gene: TRBJ2-3
CDR3aa: CASGPRVADTQYF
CDR3nt: TGTGCTAGTGGTCCTAGGGTTGCAGATACGCAGTATTTT

v_gene: TRBV4-1
d_gene: -
len: 15
abundance: -
j_gene: TRBJ1-1
CDR3aa: CASSQDPGIITEAFF
CDR3nt: TGCGCCAGCAGCCAAGATCCAGGGATAATTACTGAAGCTTTCTTT

v_gene: TRBV5-1
d_gene: TRBD1
len: 12
abundance: -
j_gene: TRBJ1-1
CDR3aa: CASSLDQGGAFF
CDR3nt: TGCGCCAGCAGCTTGGACCAGGGGGGAGCTTTCTTT

v_gene: TRBV5-4
d_gene: TRBD1
len: 15
abundance: -
j_gene: TRBJ1-1
CDR3aa: CASSTRDRVSTEAFF
CDR3nt: TGTGCCAGCAGCACCCGCGACAGGGTCAGCACTGAAGCTTTCTTT

v_gene: TRBV27
d_gene: TRBD2
len: 15
abundance: few
j_gene: TRBJ2-3
CDR3aa: CASSLWGLAADTQYF
CDR3nt: TGTGCCAGCAGTTTATGGGGACTAGCAGCAGATACGCAGTATTTT

v_gene: TRBV6-1
d_gene: -
len: 12
abundance: few
j_gene: TRBJ2-3
CDR3aa: CASSRVTDTQYF
CDR3nt: TGTGCCAGCAGTCGCGTCACAGATACGCAGTATTTT

v_gene: TRBV10-3
d_gene: TRBD1
len: 15
abundance: few
j_gene: TRBJ1-1
CDR3aa: CAISEIQGGNTEAFF
CDR3nt: TGTGCCATCAGTGAGATCCAGGGGGGGAACACTGAAGCTTTCTTT

v_gene: TRBV12-3/TRBV12-4
d_gene: -
len: 11
abundance: medium-sized
j_gene: TRBJ1-5
CDR3aa: CASSLAQPQHF
CDR3nt: TGTGCCAGCAGTTTAGCTCAGCCCCAGCATTTT

v_gene: TRBV6-1
d_gene: -
len: 12
abundance: few
j_gene: TRBJ1-2
CDR3aa: CASTDGHYGYTF
CDR3nt: TGTGCCAGCACCGACGGCCACTATGGCTACACCTTC

v_gene: TRBV3-1
d_gene: -
len: 13
abundance: -
j_gene: TRBJ1-1
CDR3aa: CASSQGMHTEAFF
CDR3nt: TGTGCCAGCAGCCAAGGGATGCACACTGAAGCTTTCTTT

v_gene: TRBV12-3/TRBV12-4
d_gene: TRBD1
len: 14
abundance: -
j_gene: TRBJ1-5
CDR3aa: CASSWTGGNQPQHF
CDR3nt: TGTGCCAGCAGTTGGACAGGTGGCAATCAGCCCCAGCATTTT